This T cell receptor beta chain emerged from a study of T cell responses to AZD1222 COVID-19 vaccine. To note about this clone: Its target is not known.

The V end was cut by 4 bases, the J end by 1 base, with 7 bases between. In germline, CDR1 is MNHEY, CDR2 SMNVEV (reference sequence). The CDR3 spans 14 residues. General study results and limits: Donors were mostly white British, more females; clonal diversity possibly underestimated. At 160-218 and 743-854, vaccine-associated CD4 TCRs were dominant, and they spanned spike.

Clones were sequenced by immunoSEQ multiplex PCR, and TCRdb holds only the in-frame ones, with some missing. Among approximately 77,000 clones listed, over 75% were seen once. The genes are TRBV27 and TRBJ2-2; no clear D. This TCR derives from an adult who received the AZD1222 COVID-19 vaccine. Sample: peripheral blood, taken 28 days after the second AZD1222 dose. The CDR3: CASSSEWNTGELFF. The CDR3 DNA is TGTGCCAGCAGTTCCGAGTGGAACACCGGGGAGCTGTTTTTT.